The entry that follows covers one T cell receptor (beta chain) sequence. These data come from a study of blood T cell repertoires in COVID-19. Turning to the study itself: The United States, Italy and Spain were the sources of the acute and convalescent COVID-19 samples. Sample material is recorded as cDNA or gDNA derived from T cells, B-cell-depleted T cells, or PBMCs.

V trimming: 2 bases; J trimming: 4 bases; junction bases outside the gene matches: 4. The CDR3 covers 15 residues. Germline CDR1 LNHDA, CDR2 SQIVND (reference sequence). Authors' analysis steps: By means of reference gene primer amplification, nucleated cell counts were estimated. Clones were read by immunoSEQ multiplex PCR, and TCRdb kept only the in-frame ones, dropping some. The V and J calls and the clone size are those of that table, but D and trimming were determined from the DNA. The sample contains roughly 120,000 clones, about nine tenths of which appear only once. The gene calls are TRBV19 and TRBJ2-1, with 8 bases aligning to TRBD2. The receptor's source is a human donor in a cohort sampled during active COVID-19. Sequencing was done on a sample of peripheral blood. In DNA form, the CDR3 reads TGTGCCAGTAGTATAATGGGGACTAGTTACAATGAGCAGTTCTTC. Amino acids: CASSIMGTSYNEQFF.